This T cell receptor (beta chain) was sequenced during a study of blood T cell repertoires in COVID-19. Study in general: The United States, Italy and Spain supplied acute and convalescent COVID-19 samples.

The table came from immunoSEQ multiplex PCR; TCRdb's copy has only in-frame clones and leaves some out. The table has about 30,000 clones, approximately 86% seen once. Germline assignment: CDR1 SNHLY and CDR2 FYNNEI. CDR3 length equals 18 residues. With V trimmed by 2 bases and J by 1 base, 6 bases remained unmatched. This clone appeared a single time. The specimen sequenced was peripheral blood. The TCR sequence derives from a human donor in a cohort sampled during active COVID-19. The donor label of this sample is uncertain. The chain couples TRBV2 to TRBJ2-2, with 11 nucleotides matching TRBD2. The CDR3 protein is CASSESRLAGGNTGELFF. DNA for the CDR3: TGTGCCAGCAGTGAATCCCGGCTAGCGGGAGGGAACACCGGGGAGCTGTTTTTT.